This TCR beta chain came from a study of CD8 T cells in Susac syndrome. On the study more broadly: When blood was drawn, the patients with Susac syndrome were therapy-naive, on corticosteroids, or on intravenous immunoglobulin alone. Points from the study as a whole: By the study's own acknowledgment, its TCR sequencing and HLA analysis included relatively few individuals.

TCR beta sequences were obtained from blood CD8+ and CD4+ T cells. Under recently defined diagnostic criteria, the patients with Susac syndrome qualified as having definite or probable disease. This clonotype was found a few times. The antigen remains undetermined. RNA totalling about 0.45 to 1 ug underwent reverse transcription with random hexamers. Via MiXCR, TCRdb re-called the immunoSEQ multiplex PCR reads, giving one row per CDR3 protein. The sample holds under 200,000 distinct CDR3 sequences, 94% seen once. The clonotype comes from a human donor with Susac syndrome. Input material: CD4+ T cells from PBMCs.

The CDR3 protein is CASSPQLRDSRGSYNEQFF. The CDR3 DNA sequence: TGTGCCAGCAGCCCCCAGCTCCGGGACTCACGAGGCTCCTACAATGAGCAGTTCTTC. The gene calls are TRBV9 and TRBJ2-1; weak D call: TRBD2 (6 bases). CDR1 SGDLS and CDR2 YYNGEE come from the germline V gene. The CDR3 has 19 amino acids. V lost 4 bases and J lost 0, with 23 bases in between.